These 26 T cell receptor beta chains were all obtained from the same sample, sequenced in a study of T cell responses to AZD1222 COVID-19 vaccine. Produced via immunoSEQ multiplex PCR; TCRdb's table is partial and in-frame only. The data show under 150,000 clones, around 88% seen once. The sample in question was peripheral blood, obtained on day 0 of AZD1222 vaccination. These receptors were collected from an adult in good health.

The rearrangement links TRBV3-1 (or the pseudogene TRBV3-2) to TRBJ1-6; 8 nucleotides align to TRBD1. The CDR3 loop spans 19 amino acids. Germline V lookup: CDR1 LGHDT, CDR2 YNNKEL (reference sequence). V shed 6 bases and J 1 base; nucleotides not matched to a gene: 14. The CDR3 is CASRNRQGQGGSYNSPLHF. In DNA form, the CDR3 reads TGTGCCAGCAGGAACAGACAGGGGCAGGGAGGATCCTATAATTCACCCCTCCACTTT.

The gene calls are TRBV28 and TRBJ1-3; D gene ambiguous. Trimming left V 2 bases short and J 0 bases short, with 5 bases between. Germline loops: CDR1 MDHEN, CDR2 SYDVKM. The CDR3 is 14 residues long. The chain's CDR3 is CASSLVSSGNTIYF. The DNA for the CDR3 is TGTGCCAGCAGTTTAGTGTCCTCTGGAAACACCATATATTTT.

This clone was detected once. The chain joins TRBV11-3 to TRBJ2-1, with 10 nucleotides matching TRBD2. Germline values: CDR1 SGHNT, CDR2 YENEEA. This CDR3 contains 18 residues. Germline trimming cut 10 bases from V and 5 bases from J; bases unmatched to any gene: 20. The CDR3 bases are TGTGCCATCCCCCGGACCGAGGAGCGGGGGGGCGTCCACAATGAGCAGTTCTTC. Amino acids: CAIPRTEERGGVHNEQFF.

The V and J genes are TRBV14 and TRBJ1-1; TRBD1 aligns across 8 bases. CDR3 length: 16 amino acids. V lost 0 bases to trimming and J lost 4 bases; unmatched junction nucleotides: 7. The V gene's germline CDR1 is SGHDN and CDR2 FVKESK. CDR3: CASSQDRGHMGTEAFF. CDR3 nucleotide sequence: TGTGCCAGCAGCCAAGACAGGGGGCATATGGGCACTGAAGCTTTCTTT.

This chain joins TRBV7-2 and TRBJ1-1, with D uncertain. The CDR3 is made up of 14 amino acids. The germline CDR1 and CDR2 sequences are SGHTA and FQGNSA. V lost 3 bases and J lost 2, with 10 bases in between. The CDR3 sequence: CASSFPRFNTEAFF. The CDR3, as DNA: TGTGCCAGCAGCTTCCCTAGATTTAACACTGAAGCTTTCTTT.

The chain is built from TRBV9 and TRBJ2-3, with D possibly being TRBD2 (7 bases). Germline values: CDR1 SGDLS, CDR2 YYNGEE. The CDR3 contains 15 residues. Deletions cut 7 bases from V and 4 bases from J, with 19 bases between. The CDR3 spells CASGVDGRGPDTQYF. DNA for the CDR3: TGTGCCAGCGGGGTAGACGGGCGGGGGCCAGATACGCAGTATTTT.

The gene calls are TRBV4-2 and TRBJ2-4; TRBD2 matches 7 bases. The CDR3 totals 18 residues. V lost 5 bases and J lost 0; bases outside the gene matches: 13. CDR1 is LGHNA, CDR2 YNFKEQ, per germline. The DNA for the CDR3 is TGTGCCAGCAGCAAAGCCCACGAGCGGGGTATAGCCAAAAACATTCAGTACTTC. Its translation: CASSKAHERGIAKNIQYF.

The chain has TRBV4-2 and TRBJ1-3; the D gene is possibly TRBD1 (5 bases). The CDR3 has 16 amino acids. CDR1 and CDR2 from the germline V gene are LGHNA and YNFKEQ. V was pared by 2 bases and J by 0 bases, with 11 bases between. Here the CDR3 reads CASSQRQPSSGNTIYF. As DNA, the CDR3 is TGTGCCAGCAGCCAAAGACAGCCCTCCTCTGGAAACACCATATATTTT.

This rearrangement joins TRBV12-3 or TRBV12-4 to TRBJ1-3; D might be TRBD1 (6 bases). The CDR3 runs to 13 residues. The germline V and J ends were trimmed by 7 bases and 6 bases, with 13 bases remaining between them. The CDR3 nucleotides are TGTGCCAGCACCTGGGGGCAGCTAAACACCATATATTTT. Encoded protein: CASTWGQLNTIYF.

In this sample, this clone turned up once. J is TRBJ1-2 and V is TRBV25-1, with D possibly matching TRBD1 (5 bases). Trimming stripped 5 bases from V and 2 bases from J, with 6 bases between. This CDR3 comprises 12 residues. CDR1 MGHDK and CDR2 SYGVNS come from the germline V gene. DNA for the CDR3: TGTGCCAGCAGTCAGGGCAACTATGGCTACACCTTC. This translates into CASSQGNYGYTF.

There are a few counts of this clone. The chain carries TRBV7-2 and TRBJ1-5; 7 positions agree with TRBD1. The CDR3 extends over 14 amino acids. Trimming took 5 bases from V and 2 from J; bases not matched to a gene: 3. The germline V gene encodes CDR1 SGHTA and CDR2 FQGNSA. Here the CDR3 reads CASSEGQRNQPQHF. DNA for the CDR3: TGTGCCAGCAGCGAGGGACAGCGCAATCAGCCCCAGCATTTT.

This clone was seen only once. The CDR3 DNA reads TGTGCCAGCAGTGTCCACGGGACAGTTACTTCTGGAAACACCATATATTTT. Encoded protein: CASSVHGTVTSGNTIYF. The chain combines TRBV6-1 with TRBJ1-3, with 7 bases matching TRBD1. Trimming removed 4 bases from V and 1 base from J; junction bases left unmatched: 10. Per the germline V gene, CDR1 is MNHNS and CDR2 is SASEGT. The CDR3 is made up of 17 amino acids.

The chain uses TRBV28 and TRBJ1-3; 10 bases line up with TRBD1. The CDR3 has 17 amino acids. V shed 3 bases, J shed 4 bases, and the junction held 9 bases outside the gene matches. Germline assignment: CDR1 MDHEN and CDR2 SYDVKM. For the CDR3, the DNA is TGTGCCAGCAGTTTCCCGGGGACAGGGGCGCGGGGAAACACCATATATTTT. Protein: CASSFPGTGARGNTIYF.

The gene calls are TRBV19 and TRBJ2-5, with 8 nucleotides matching TRBD1. Germline V CDR1 and CDR2: LNHDA, SQIVND (reference sequence). After removal of 5 bases from V and 5 bases from J, the junction contained 7 bases not matched to a gene. This CDR3 contains 14 residues. The CDR3 spells CASSFKTGAETQYF. The CDR3 nucleotides are TGTGCCAGTAGTTTCAAGACAGGGGCGGAGACCCAGTACTTC.

The genes are TRBV3-1 (or the pseudogene TRBV3-2) and TRBJ2-1, with 10 bases fitting TRBD2. Germline CDR1 and CDR2: LGHDT and YNNKEL (reference sequence). The CDR3 has 16 amino acids. V trimming: 0 bases; J trimming: 4 bases; junction bases outside the gene matches: 3. The CDR3 region has the DNA TGTGCCAGCAGCCAAGACCCTAGCGGGGGATACAATGAGCAGTTCTTC. It is translated as CASSQDPSGGYNEQFF.

The rearrangement uses TRBV7-3 and TRBJ1-1; 8 bases are shared with TRBD1. The CDR3 extends over 13 amino acids. Germline CDR1 reads SGHTA; CDR2 reads FQGTGA. V shed 4 bases and J 10 bases; nucleotides not matched to a gene: 8. In DNA form, the CDR3 reads TGTGCCAGCAGCTCTGGACAGGGAAACGGAGCTTTCTTT. As protein: CASSSGQGNGAFF.

The J gene is TRBJ2-7, the V gene TRBV30; 7 bases align to TRBD1. J was trimmed by 10 bases and V by 3 bases; bases with no gene match: 6. Germline-derived CDR1 and CDR2 are GTSNPN and SVGIG (reference sequence). The CDR3 extends over 11 amino acids. CDR3 nucleotides: TGTGCCTGGAGCGTTACAGGGGACCAGTACTTC. Translated, it gives CAWSVTGDQYF.

This rearrangement joins TRBV3-1 (or the pseudogene TRBV3-2) to TRBJ2-1; TRBD1 aligns across 7 bases. The CDR3 runs 18 residues. The V gene's germline CDR1 is LGHDT and CDR2 YNNKEL (reference sequence). Germline trimming cut 7 bases from V and 1 base from J; bases unmatched to any gene: 16. The CDR3 nucleotides are TGTGCCAGCACCTCACGGCAGGGGGACGGCGGATCCTACAATGAGCAGTTCTTC. It encodes CASTSRQGDGGSYNEQFF.

V usage is TRBV9 and J usage is TRBJ2-2; 9 bases fit TRBD1. Germline V gene data show CDR1 as SGDLS and CDR2 as YYNGEE. The CDR3 sequence is 15 residues long. With V trimmed by 4 bases and J by 5 bases, 6 bases remained unmatched. The CDR3 loop reads CASSSLTGGTGELFF. In nucleotides, the CDR3 is TGTGCCAGCAGCTCCCTGACAGGGGGGACCGGGGAGCTGTTTTTT.

Written as DNA, the CDR3 is TGTGCCAGCAGCCGCACGACAGCTAACTCGGCAACTAATGAAAAACTGTTTTTT. It codes for CASSRTTANSATNEKLFF. This chain links TRBV3-1 (or the pseudogene TRBV3-2) with TRBJ1-4, with D possibly being TRBD1 (5 bases). V shed 4 bases and J shed 0 bases, with 18 bases lying between them. The CDR3 extends over 18 amino acids. Germline V lookup: CDR1 LGHDT, CDR2 YNNKEL (reference sequence).

The J gene is TRBJ1-2, the V gene TRBV5-6, with a tentative D call TRBD1 (5 bases). CDR3 size: 14 residues. The germline gives CDR1 SGHDT, CDR2 YYEEEE. V shed 1 base and J shed 5 bases, with 12 bases lying between them. The CDR3 sequence is CASSLSGERYGYTF. As DNA, the CDR3 is TGTGCCAGCAGCTTGTCGGGGGAACGTTATGGCTACACCTTC.

This chain joins TRBV7-3 and TRBJ1-1; D is uncertain. Germline V gene data show CDR1 as SGHTA and CDR2 as FQGTGA. Trimming left V 3 bases short and J 6 bases short, with 8 bases between. This CDR3 is built from 12 residues. DNA for the CDR3: TGTGCCAGCAGCTTTTCGTGGGCTGAAGCTTTCTTT. This codes for CASSFSWAEAFF.

This chain links TRBV7-3 with TRBJ2-3; a possible D gene is TRBD2 (6 bases). CDR1 is SGHTA and CDR2 is FQGTGA in the germline V gene. This CDR3 is built from 17 residues. V lost 2 bases, J lost 6 bases, and 21 bases lay in between. DNA for the CDR3: TGTGCCAGCAGCTTACTAGGCGGGGCCCGGCTCTCGGATACGCAGTATTTT. It yields the protein CASSLLGGARLSDTQYF.

The chain carries TRBV28 and TRBJ1-1; D not resolved. Trimming took off 7 bases at V and 1 base at J, with 4 bases between the two ends. Germline loops: CDR1 MDHEN, CDR2 SYDVKM. This CDR3 is built from 11 residues. CDR3 loop: CASMGNTEAFF. CDR3 DNA: TGTGCCAGCATGGGGAACACTGAAGCTTTCTTT.

The V and J genes are TRBV5-1 and TRBJ2-7; D might be TRBD1 (5 bases). Trimming removed 0 bases from V and 2 bases from J, with 12 bases in between. The CDR3 is made up of 15 amino acids. Germline assignment: CDR1 SGHRS and CDR2 YFSETQ. The CDR3 DNA is TGCGCCAGCAGCTTGGCCGCCACAGGTACCTACGAGCAGTACTTC. It encodes CASSLAATGTYEQYF.

The chain recombines TRBV2 with TRBJ1-2; weak D call: TRBD1 (5 bases). Germline-derived CDR1 and CDR2 are SNHLY and FYNNEI. Between the trimmed V and J ends, which lost 11 bases and 0 bases, there was a span of 25 bases. This CDR3 comprises 17 residues. The DNA of the CDR3 is TGTGCCGGAAGACCATCTCCAAGCGGGGGGACTAACTATGGCTACACCTTC. Amino acid sequence: CAGRPSPSGGTNYGYTF.